These 3 T cell receptor beta chains share one sample of origin, sequenced in a study of blood T cell repertoires in COVID-19. Some clones are missing from TCRdb's copy, which holds only in-frame ones; the method was immunoSEQ multiplex PCR. The sample has around 240,000 clones; 83% are singletons. The sample consisted of peripheral blood. Receptors originate from a woman aged 50 to 60 with acute or convalescent COVID-19.

This sequence joins TRBV6-1 and TRBJ2-7; a weak D match, TRBD2 (6 bases). Per the germline V gene, CDR1 is MNHNS and CDR2 is SASEGT. The V gene lost 0 bases and the J gene lost 3 bases, with 12 bases spanning the gap. This CDR3 spans 15 amino acids. In DNA form, the CDR3 reads TGTGCCAGCAGTGAAGCTGGTGGGGACTTCTACGAGCAGTACTTC. Its protein is CASSEAGGDFYEQYF.

The chain is built from TRBV12-3 or TRBV12-4 and TRBJ2-7, with D possibly TRBD2 on 5 matching bases. There are 13 residues in the CDR3. Trimming took 3 bases from V and 4 from J, leaving 10 bases between them. The CDR3 here is CASSFTREYEQYF. The DNA for the CDR3 is TGTGCCAGCAGTTTCACTAGGGAATACGAGCAGTACTTC.

The chain couples TRBV21-1 to TRBJ1-2. TRBV21-1 counts as a pseudogene. The CDR3 sequence is 9 residues long. The CDR3 is CAPRRDYTF. CDR3 nucleotides: TGTGCCCCGAGGAGGGACTACACCTTC.